This T cell receptor beta chain originates from a study of T cell repertoires in cytomegalovirus infection. Turning to the study itself: CMV epitopes, recently identified HLA-C-restricted and well-studied HLA-B-restricted, were used. Indications of both CMV infection and matching HLA type were provided by public TCR beta signatures. Broader study findings: Predominance within the ex vivo response was attributable to HLA-C-restricted CMV-specific TCR beta clonotypes. Cumulated frequencies of public TCR beta families served to identify carriers of CMV plus the relevant HLA.

This clonotype occurred a few times. What it binds is not known. TCRdb re-analysed the reads in MiXCR, keeping a single row per CDR3 protein. The sample consists of approximately 260,000 distinct CDR3 sequences, 20% to 25% of them appearing once. Looked up from germline, CDR1 is MNHEY and CDR2 is SMNVEV (reference sequence). The CDR3 covers 17 residues. V was clipped by 6 bases and J by 2 bases; unmatched bases: 13. The material sequenced was cultured PBMCs, taken from culture after CMV antigen stimulation. This chain joins TRBV27 and TRBJ2-5; TRBD1 matches at 9 bases. The source is a human donor in good health (CMV status not recorded). Some clones in this sample may be carry-over from other donors' samples. As DNA, the CDR3 is TGTGCCAGCAGCCACAGGGGGCAGGGTAGCGGGCAAGAGACCCAGTACTTC. Amino acid sequence: CASSHRGQGSGQETQYF.